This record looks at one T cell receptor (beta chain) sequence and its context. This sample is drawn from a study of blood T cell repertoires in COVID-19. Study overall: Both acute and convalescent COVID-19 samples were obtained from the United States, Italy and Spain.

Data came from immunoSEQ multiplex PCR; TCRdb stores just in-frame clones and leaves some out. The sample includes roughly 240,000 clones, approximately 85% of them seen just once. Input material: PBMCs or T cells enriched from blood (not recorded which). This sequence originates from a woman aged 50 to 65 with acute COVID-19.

This CDR3 reads CSVGTGLDYGYTF. CDR3 bases: TGCAGCGTCGGCACAGGGTTGGACTATGGCTACACCTTC. The chain links TRBV29-1 to TRBJ1-2; a weak D match, TRBD1 (6 bases). The CDR3 is 13 residues long. Between the trimmed V and J ends, which lost 6 bases and 3 bases, there was a span of 14 bases. Germline V lookup: CDR1 SQVTM, CDR2 ANQGSEA.